The entry below describes one T cell receptor beta chain. Its antigen is not known. Trimming shortened V by 6 bases and J by 3 bases, and 11 bases separated the two germline ends. In germline, CDR1 is MNHNY, CDR2 SVGAGI (reference sequence). The CDR3 spans 13 residues. The data were obtained in a study of T cell responses to AZD1222 COVID-19 vaccine. General study points: Donors skewed white British and female; clonal diversity was possibly underestimated. Only a handful of AZD1222 recipients, roughly six in all, had baseline seropositivity. CD4 TCRs linked to vaccination spanned spike, dominating at 160-218 and 743-854. Unmutated regions of variants are reportedly targeted by nearly half of spike-specific TCRs.

Libraries were prepared by immunoSEQ multiplex PCR; TCRdb keeps only in-frame clonotypes and omits some of them. The sample includes tens of thousands of clones, about 88% of them seen just once. The chain carries TRBV6-6 and TRBJ1-1; D is ambiguous. Sequenced material: peripheral blood, taken on day 0 of AZD1222 vaccination. The clonotype was recovered from an adult in good health. The CDR3 protein is CASSGVSDTEAFF. CDR3 sequence (DNA): TGTGCCAGCAGCGGGGTTTCGGACACTGAAGCTTTCTTT.